Presented here are 20 T cell receptor beta chains from one specimen sequenced in a study of blood T cell repertoires in COVID-19. Using immunoSEQ multiplex PCR, the repertoire was profiled, and TCRdb retains in-frame clones only, with some absent. The sample shows about 36,000 clones, over 75% of them seen only once. Specimen: peripheral blood. These receptors came from a human donor in a cohort sampled during active or convalescent COVID-19. The donor label of this sample is uncertain.

This clone was counted a single time. V and J are TRBV11-3 and TRBJ2-3; D remains unclear. There are 13 residues in the CDR3. The germline gives CDR1 SGHNT, CDR2 YENEEA. V lost 2 bases to trimming and J lost 3 bases, with 6 bases between them. Written as DNA, the CDR3 is TGTGCCAGCAGCTTAATTTCGACAGATACGCAGTATTTT. Its translation: CASSLISTDTQYF. Complete variable domain (other parts from reference TRBV11-3 and TRBJ2-3): EAGVVQSPRYKIIEKKQPVAFWCNPISGHNTLYWYLQNLGQGPELLIRYENEEAVDDSQLPKDRFSAERLKGVDSTLKIQPAELGDSAVYLCASSLISTDTQYFGPGTRLTVL.

The chain carries TRBV7-2 and TRBJ1-5, with D tentatively TRBD1 (6 bases). Looked up from germline, CDR1 is SGHTA and CDR2 is FQGNSA. Deletions cut 1 base from V and 11 bases from J, with 15 bases between. The CDR3 is made up of 14 amino acids. Here the CDR3 reads CASSLDRGWRAQHF. CDR3 DNA sequence: TGTGCCAGCAGCTTAGATAGGGGGTGGCGGGCCCAGCATTTT.

The genes are TRBV5-1 and TRBJ2-5; D is perhaps TRBD2 (7 bases). Trimming pared 4 bases from V and 4 bases from J, leaving 23 bases between. CDR3 length: 17 residues. Germline V gene lookup returns CDR1 SGHRS and CDR2 YFSETQ. The CDR3 sequence is CASSPPAAGASGETQYF. DNA of the CDR3: TGCGCCAGCAGCCCCCCAGCTGCAGGGGCTAGCGGAGAGACCCAGTACTTC. The whole variable domain, remainder taken from reference TRBV5-1 and TRBJ2-5, is KAGVTQTPRYLIKTRGQQVTLSCSPISGHRSVSWYQQTPGQGLQFLFEYFSETQRNKGNFPGRFSGRQFSNSRSEMNVSTLELGDSALYLCASSPPAAGASGETQYFGPGTRLLVL.

The J gene is TRBJ2-3, the V gene TRBV6-6; 10 bases line up with TRBD2. This CDR3 is 16 amino acids long. The V gene's germline CDR1 is MNHNY and CDR2 SVGAGI (reference sequence). V lost 6 bases, J lost 2 bases, and 8 bases stayed unmatched. The CDR3: CASRSTGTSATDTQYF. The CDR3 DNA reads TGTGCCAGCAGGTCGACCGGGACTAGCGCCACAGATACGCAGTATTTT.

The chain employs TRBV29-1 and TRBJ2-3; TRBD1 is a possible D gene (5 bases). CDR1 and CDR2 (germline): SQVTM, ANQGSEA. The CDR3 runs 13 residues. As DNA, the CDR3 is TGCTCCTCGGGCAGGGATCGAGCAGATACGCAGTATTTT. It translates to CSSGRDRADTQYF.

There are a few counts of this clone. The sample carries other DNA sequences with the same CDR3. Here the CDR3 reads CASRKLGGNTEAFF. CDR3 nucleotides: TGTGCCAGTAGAAAGCTCGGCGGGAACACTGAAGCTTTCTTT. The genes are TRBV19 and TRBJ1-1; no definite D call. The length of the CDR3 is 14 residues. Between the trimmed V and J ends, which lost 6 bases and 1 base, there was a span of 12 bases. Germline V lookup: CDR1 LNHDA, CDR2 SQIVND (reference sequence). Variable domain in full (rest from reference TRBV19 and TRBJ1-1): DGGITQSPKYLFRKEGQNVTLSCEQNLNHDAMYWYRQDPGQGLRLIYYSQIVNDFQKGDIAEGYSVSREKKESFPLTVTSAQKNPTAFYLCASRKLGGNTEAFFGQGTRLTVV.

This sequence joins TRBV24-1 and TRBJ2-5; 8 bases align to TRBD1. In germline, CDR1 is KGHDR, CDR2 SFDVKD. CDR3 size: 15 residues. V was clipped by 3 bases and J by 4 bases; unmatched bases: 6. For the CDR3, the DNA is TGTGCCACCAGTGATCGGACAGGGAATGGAGAGACCCAGTACTTC. This gives the protein CATSDRTGNGETQYF.

The chain combines TRBV6-5 with TRBJ2-7; 12 nucleotides match TRBD2. Germline V gives CDR1 MNHEY, CDR2 SVGAGI. V shed 6 bases, J shed 5 bases, and the junction held 5 bases outside the gene matches. This CDR3 comprises 14 residues. The CDR3 coding sequence is TGTGCCAGCAGCCGACTAGCGGGAGCCCACGAGCAGTACTTC. Its translation is CASSRLAGAHEQYF.

The chain links TRBV14 to TRBJ2-5; weak D call: TRBD1 (6 bases). With 3 bases removed from V and 1 base from J, the gap between germline ends came to 18 bases. The CDR3 contains 17 residues. From germline, CDR1 is SGHDN and CDR2 FVKESK. CDR3 sequence reads: CASSHLRFDRSQETQYF. The CDR3 DNA reads as TGTGCCAGCAGCCACCTAAGGTTTGACAGGAGCCAAGAGACCCAGTACTTC.

In the case of this clone: This sample also contains other DNA sequences that code for the same CDR3. The chain employs TRBV25-1 and TRBJ1-3; tentatively, D is TRBD1 (5 bases). The CDR3 extends over 15 amino acids. The germline V gene encodes CDR1 MGHDK and CDR2 SYGVNS. With 5 bases removed from V and 1 base from J, the gap between germline ends came to 12 bases. The CDR3 loop is CASSPTGSSGNTIYF. Written as DNA, the CDR3 is TGTGCCAGCAGTCCTACAGGTTCTTCTGGAAACACCATATATTTT.

The rearrangement uses TRBV5-1 and TRBJ1-2; 7 positions agree with TRBD1. Germline values: CDR1 SGHRS, CDR2 YFSETQ. The CDR3 is 15 residues long. V lost 0 bases, J lost 2 bases, and 4 bases stayed unmatched. The CDR3 sequence is CASSLGTGDNYGYTF. The CDR3 bases are TGCGCCAGCAGCTTGGGTACAGGGGACAACTATGGCTACACCTTC.

The CDR3 sequence: CASNGARRPNEQFF. The CDR3 region has the DNA TGTGCCAGCAACGGCGCCCGGCGGCCCAATGAGCAGTTCTTC. The chain carries TRBV3-1 (or the pseudogene TRBV3-2) and TRBJ2-1; D is unresolved. Germline V gives CDR1 LGHDT, CDR2 YNNKEL (reference sequence). Trimming took 7 bases from V and 6 from J, leaving 16 bases between them. CDR3 length: 14 residues.

This clone was detected only once. This chain joins TRBV30 and TRBJ2-1, with 8 nucleotides matching TRBD1. Germline trimming cut 4 bases from V and 9 bases from J; bases unmatched to any gene: 11. This CDR3 spans 14 amino acids. Per germline, CDR1 GTSNPN and CDR2 SVGIG (reference sequence). CDR3 protein: CAWKQGAVRGEQFF. The CDR3 DNA reads as TGTGCCTGGAAGCAGGGGGCGGTAAGGGGTGAGCAGTTCTTC.

A single count supports this clone. The chain has TRBV7-6 and TRBJ2-5; 7 bases match TRBD2. Trimming removed 5 bases from V and 2 bases from J; junction bases left unmatched: 2. Germline CDR1 SGHVS, CDR2 FNYEAQ. CDR3 size: 13 residues. CDR3 loop: CASSQRGQETQYF. Here the CDR3 DNA reads TGTGCCAGCAGCCAGCGGGGTCAAGAGACCCAGTACTTC.

The chain employs TRBV7-6 and TRBJ1-4; 8 bases align to TRBD1. CDR3 size: 17 residues. Per germline, CDR1 SGHVS and CDR2 FNYEAQ. With 3 bases clipped from V and 5 bases from J, the junction kept 11 bases outside the gene matches. The CDR3 DNA is TGTGCCAGCAGCTTGGTCCCACCCAGGGGGCAAAATGAAAAACTGTTTTTT. Encoded protein: CASSLVPPRGQNEKLFF.

The genes are TRBV5-3 and TRBJ1-4; TRBD1 aligns across 8 bases. TRBV5-3 is identified as an open reading frame with a role that is uncertain. After removal of 1 base from V and 3 bases from J, the junction contained 8 bases not matched to a gene. CDR3 size: 17 residues. CDR3 coding DNA: TGTGCCAGAAGCTTGTGCGGACAGGGAGTACCTAATGAAAAACTGTTTTTT. Amino acids: CARSLCGQGVPNEKLFF.

The rearrangement uses TRBV3-1 (or the pseudogene TRBV3-2) and TRBJ1-4; a possible D gene is TRBD1 (6 bases). The CDR3 contains 14 residues. Trimming cost V 0 bases and J 11 bases, with 13 bases left between them. Germline V CDR1 and CDR2: LGHDT, YNNKEL (reference sequence). The CDR3 DNA is TGTGCCAGCAGCCAAGATGTGCAAAGGGGGAAACTGTTTTTT. Protein: CASSQDVQRGKLFF.

V usage is TRBV30 and J usage is TRBJ2-2; weak D call: TRBD2 (5 bases). The CDR3 is 13 residues long. Trimming took off 7 bases at V and 1 base at J, with 10 bases between the two ends. Germline V gives CDR1 GTSNPN, CDR2 SVGIG (reference sequence). CDR3 sequence: CALSGLNTGELFF. The CDR3 nucleotides are TGTGCCTTAAGCGGTCTGAACACCGGGGAGCTGTTTTTT. The whole variable domain, remainder taken from reference TRBV30 and TRBJ2-2, is SQTIHQWPATLVQPVGSPLSLECTVEGTSNPNLYWYRQAAGRGLQLLFYSVGIGQISSEVPQNLSASRPQDRQFILSSKKLLLSDSGFYLCALSGLNTGELFFGEGSRLTVL.

The chain employs TRBV24-1 and TRBJ2-7, with TRBD1 matching 8 bases. This CDR3 spans 14 amino acids. CDR1 and CDR2 from the germline V gene are KGHDR and SFDVKD. After removal of 3 bases from V and 2 bases from J, the junction contained 2 bases not matched to a gene. This CDR3 is CATSDGDRPYEQYF. In DNA, the CDR3 is TGTGCCACCAGTGATGGGGACAGGCCCTACGAGCAGTACTTC.

This chain uses TRBV5-1 with TRBJ2-2; D is perhaps TRBD1 (6 bases). Deletions cut 4 bases from V and 4 bases from J, with 11 bases between. Germline CDR1 and CDR2: SGHRS and YFSETQ. CDR3 size: 14 residues. CDR3 in amino acids: CASSDGQSTGELFF. The CDR3 DNA reads as TGCGCCAGCAGCGATGGACAGAGCACCGGGGAGCTGTTTTTT. Drawing the rest from reference TRBV5-1 and TRBJ2-2, the complete variable domain is KAGVTQTPRYLIKTRGQQVTLSCSPISGHRSVSWYQQTPGQGLQFLFEYFSETQRNKGNFPGRFSGRQFSNSRSEMNVSTLELGDSALYLCASSDGQSTGELFFGEGSRLTVL.